This TCR beta chain is from a study of blood T cell repertoires in COVID-19. Across the whole study: Sources were T cells, B-cell-depleted T cells, or PBMCs; the material itself was cDNA or gDNA.

Original processing methods: Reference gene primers were amplified, and this amplification served to estimate nucleated cell counts. TCRdb keeps only in-frame clones here, not all; method: immunoSEQ multiplex PCR. For V, J and clone size, that table is used; D and trimming come from the DNA. This table holds about 320,000 clones, roughly 90% found once. This clone was seen once. This CDR3 comprises 16 residues. In germline, CDR1 is LNHNV, CDR2 YYDKDF (reference sequence). V lost 0 bases and J lost 8; bases outside the gene matches: 8. Individuals aged about 18 to 90 years were recruited from 24 US areas. Membership in each cohort depended on participant-reported clinical history.

The receptor comes from a woman aged 25 to 45 who had been exposed to COVID-19. The rearrangement joins TRBV15 to TRBJ2-1, with 9 nucleotides matching TRBD2. Sequencing input: PBMCs or T cells enriched from blood (not recorded which). CDR3 nucleotides: TGTGCCACCAGCAGAGATTACGGCGGGGGGGCCGATGAGCAGTTCTTC. This codes for CATSRDYGGGADEQFF.